These 2 T cell receptor beta chains were sequenced from one sample in a study of blood T cells in healthy people across ages. A J-beta primer mix and a sample-barcoded 5' primer were used in a second PCR of roughly 7 to 12 cycles. Each CDR3 protein gets one entry after TCRdb re-called the 5' RACE reads with MiXCR. The sample carries around 1,800,000 distinct CDR3 sequences, 39% recorded once. Sequencing was carried out using blood. The receptors shown here come from a human donor in good health.

The chain joins TRBV14 to TRBJ1-2; D gene ambiguous. The CDR3 totals 15 residues. Germline V gene sequence: CDR1 SGHDN, CDR2 FVKESK. The ends were cut back, 0 bases at V and 2 bases at J, with 10 bases in the middle. In nucleotides, the CDR3 is TGTGCCAGCAGCCAAGAAAGGGCGTACAACTATGGCTACACCTTC. This translates into CASSQERAYNYGYTF. Full variable domain (missing parts from reference TRBV14 and TRBJ1-2): EAGVTQFPSHSVIEKGQTVTLRCDPISGHDNLYWYRRVMGKEIKFLLHFVKESKQDESGMPNNRFLAERTGGTYSTLKVQPAELEDSGVYFCASSQERAYNYGYTFGSGTRLTVV.

The chain joins TRBV6-2 or TRBV6-3 to TRBJ1-2; no clear D gene. The germline gives CDR1 MNHEY, CDR2 SVGEGT. This CDR3 has 14 amino acids. V was clipped by 0 bases and J by 5 bases, with 10 bases between them. The CDR3: CASSYSRFSYGYTF. The CDR3 DNA reads TGTGCCAGCAGTTACTCCCGATTTTCGTATGGCTACACCTTC.